The 14 T cell receptor beta chains below all came from one sample that was sequenced in a study of cytomegalovirus exposure and HLA in healthy donors. The study ran its PCR with 60 Vbeta and 13 Jbeta primers. Assay used: immunoSEQ multiplex PCR; TCRdb lists only in-frame clones, some missing. In the table there are roughly 92,000 clones, 7.6% of which are singletons. Specimen: PBMCs. Receptors were obtained from a man in his forties or fifties in good health and CMV-seronegative.

This clone was counted between two and nine times. The chain uses TRBV18 and TRBJ2-5; TRBD1 agrees at 11 bases. V lost 2 bases, J lost 1 base, and 0 bases stayed unmatched. The CDR3 sequence is 15 residues long. Germline V CDR1 and CDR2: KGHSH, LQKENI. The CDR3 bases are TGTGCCAGCTCACCAGGGACAGGGGGCCAAGAGACCCAGTACTTC. It yields the protein CASSPGTGGQETQYF.

This clone was detected only a few times. The chain recombines TRBV6-5 with TRBJ1-5; the match to TRBD1 covers 11 bases. Germline V lookup: CDR1 MNHEY, CDR2 SVGAGI. The J segment lost 4 bases and the V segment lost 4 bases, leaving 3 bases of the junction unmatched. The CDR3 sequence is 15 residues long. CDR3 loop: CASSSGTGGNQPQHF. The CDR3 DNA follows: TGTGCCAGCAGTTCCGGGACAGGGGGAAATCAGCCCCAGCATTTT.

In this sample, this clone turned up a few times. The J gene is TRBJ2-5, the V gene TRBV7-2; D not certain. The DNA end lines up better with TRBJ2-7; the J call may be wrong. The germline CDR1 and CDR2 sequences are SGHTA and FQGNSA. The CDR3 loop spans 11 amino acids. The CDR3 DNA sequence: TGTGCCAGCAGATATAATTACGAGCAGTACTTC. Translation gives CASRYNYEQYF.

The V call is TRBV9, the J call TRBJ2-5; TRBD2 agrees at 14 bases. The CDR3 consists of 16 residues. The germline V gene has CDR1 SGDLS and CDR2 YYNGEE. V lost 4 bases to trimming and J lost 7 bases; unmatched junction nucleotides: 9. CDR3 region: CASSRGGLAGAGTQYF. The DNA of the CDR3 is TGTGCCAGCAGCAGGGGGGGACTAGCGGGGGCCGGGACCCAGTACTTC.

The chain has TRBV11-2 and TRBJ1-1; possibly TRBD1 for D (6 bases). CDR3 length: 12 residues. CDR1 is SGHAT and CDR2 is FQNNGV in the germline V gene. V was clipped by 5 bases and J by 8 bases, with 12 bases between them. The DNA for the CDR3 is TGTGCCAGCAGCGGGGGGGCACTCGAAGCTTTCTTT. Protein: CASSGGALEAFF.

This chain joins TRBV5-1 and TRBJ2-7; perhaps TRBD1 as D (6 bases). CDR1 is SGHRS, CDR2 YFSETQ, per germline. The ends were cut back, 5 bases at V and 0 bases at J, with 12 bases in the middle. The CDR3 extends over 14 amino acids. DNA of the CDR3: TGCGCCAGCAGACGGACAGCGAGCTCCTACGAGCAGTACTTC. Protein product: CASRRTASSYEQYF.

This clone has a handful of counts. The chain uses TRBV28 and TRBJ1-3; the D is unclear. Trimming left V 5 bases short and J 1 base short, with 9 bases between. The V gene's germline CDR1 is MDHEN and CDR2 SYDVKM. CDR3 length: 14 amino acids. The CDR3 DNA is TGTGCCAGCAGTCAGACTGGGTCTGGAAACACCATATATTTT. This sequence encodes CASSQTGSGNTIYF.

This clone occurred a few times. This chain joins TRBV30 and TRBJ1-2; a possible D gene is TRBD1 (5 bases). Germline V gives CDR1 GTSNPN, CDR2 SVGIG (reference sequence). The CDR3 has 17 residues. The V and J ends lost 3 bases and 2 bases respectively, with 22 bases between them. CDR3 sequence (DNA): TGTGCCTGGAGCCCGGGGGGGACGTTTGATTTCAACTATGGCTACACCTTC. Translating gives CAWSPGGTFDFNYGYTF.

The V call is TRBV6-6, the J call TRBJ1-2, with TRBD1 identical over 11 bases. The CDR3 runs to 14 residues. CDR1 MNHNY and CDR2 SVGAGI come from the germline V gene (reference sequence). Trimming cost V 7 bases and J 6 bases; bases outside gene matches: 7. The CDR3 DNA is TGTGCCAGCACCGGGACAGGGGGAGTAGATGGCTACACCTTC. Amino acid sequence: CASTGTGGVDGYTF.

J is TRBJ2-7 and V is TRBV30, with D tentatively TRBD1 (5 bases). The CDR3 totals 16 residues. Trimming removed 0 bases from V and 0 bases from J, with 15 bases in between. Germline CDR1 GTSNPN, CDR2 SVGIG (reference sequence). The chain's CDR3 is CAWSVIQPGPSYEQYF. CDR3 DNA: TGTGCCTGGAGTGTAATACAGCCAGGGCCCTCCTACGAGCAGTACTTC.

The gene calls are TRBV7-6 and TRBJ1-2; 7 nucleotides line up with TRBD1. V gave up 4 bases and J gave up 4 bases; unmatched junction bases: 12. The CDR3 loop spans 16 amino acids. Looked up from germline, CDR1 is SGHVS and CDR2 is FNYEAQ. The CDR3 nucleotides are TGTGCCAGCAGCTCACCTCTCGAGGGGGCAGGCTATGGCTACACCTTC. This translates into CASSSPLEGAGYGYTF.

This clone was detected only a few times. The chain uses TRBV28 and TRBJ2-7; D might be TRBD2 (5 bases). CDR1 and CDR2 (germline): MDHEN, SYDVKM. V was shortened by 4 bases and J by 6 bases, with 10 bases between the two germline ends. The CDR3 length is 12 residues. CDR3 sequence (DNA): TGTGCCAGCAGTTCTCAGAGGGCCGAGCAGTACTTC. Protein sequence: CASSSQRAEQYF.

The V call is TRBV14, the J call TRBJ2-7; no clear D. The V and J ends lost 0 bases and 4 bases respectively, with 7 bases between them. The germline gives CDR1 SGHDN, CDR2 FVKESK. CDR3 length: 13 amino acids. The CDR3 coding sequence is TGTGCCAGCAGCCAAGATCCTCTGTACGAGCAGTACTTC. Protein: CASSQDPLYEQYF.

This clone was picked up a small number of times. The V gene is TRBV28, the J gene TRBJ1-5; TRBD1 matches 9 bases. Germline V CDR1 and CDR2: MDHEN, SYDVKM. The CDR3 has 14 residues. The V gene end was trimmed by 6 bases and the J gene end by 3 bases; junction bases not matched to a gene: 3. CDR3 nucleotide sequence: TGTGCCAGCAGAAGGGACAGGGCCAATCAGCCCCAGCATTTT. Encoded protein: CASRRDRANQPQHF. Combining the CDR3 with reference TRBV28 and TRBJ1-5 gives the whole variable domain DVKVTQSSRYLVKRTGEKVFLECVQDMDHENMFWYRQDPGLGLRLIYFSYDVKMKEKGDIPEGYSVSREKKERFSLILESASTNQTSMYLCASRRDRANQPQHFGDGTRLSIL.